This entry lists 19 T cell receptor beta chains sequenced from one sample in a study of beta chain features in type 1 diabetes. Points from the study as a whole: Moderate yet significant TCRB CDR3 shortening was seen in Type 1 diabetes patients in all four CD4+ subsets.

Of the isolated RNA, all was reverse transcribed, and so the sequenced material was expressed TCRB transcripts. Profiled with immunoSEQ multiplex PCR; TCRdb holds only in-frame clones, not every one. The sample lists 300,000 to 450,000 clones, about 12% seen once, with 0.0095% to 0.012% in the top ten. These receptors' antigens are unknown. Sequencing was carried out using naive CD4+ T cells from blood. These receptors were collected from a woman aged 18-30 years with type 1 diabetes.

In DNA, the CDR3 is TGTGCCAGCAGCTTATACACGGGGTACGAGCAGTACTTC. Encoded protein: CASSLYTGYEQYF. J is TRBJ2-7 and V is TRBV13, with D maybe TRBD2 (5 bases). In germline, CDR1 is PRHDT, CDR2 FYEKMQ (reference sequence). The CDR3 is made up of 13 amino acids. Trimming cost V 2 bases and J 4 bases, with 9 bases left between them.

The chain has TRBV9 and TRBJ1-6; 8 bases align to TRBD1. The CDR3 sequence is 15 residues long. The J segment lost 10 bases and the V segment lost 4 bases, leaving 10 bases of the junction unmatched. Germline values: CDR1 SGDLS, CDR2 YYNGEE. The CDR3 spells CASSSSTGERSPLHF. CDR3 nucleotide sequence: TGTGCCAGCAGCTCTTCGACAGGGGAAAGGTCACCCCTCCACTTT.

This clone was counted a few times. CDR3: CASNKLLRDSPYEQYF. CDR3 bases: TGTGCCAGCAACAAACTTTTAAGGGACAGCCCCTACGAGCAGTACTTC. The chain employs TRBV13 and TRBJ2-7; the match to TRBD1 covers 7 bases. This CDR3 has 16 residues. With V trimmed by 7 bases and J by 2 bases, 14 bases remained unmatched. Germline V gives CDR1 PRHDT, CDR2 FYEKMQ (reference sequence).

The chain combines TRBV7-6 with TRBJ2-5, with D possibly TRBD1 on 5 matching bases. CDR3 length: 11 residues. V was clipped by 3 bases and J by 6 bases, with 5 bases between them. In germline, CDR1 is SGHVS, CDR2 FNYEAQ. CDR3 in DNA: TGTGCCAGCAGCTTGGGGCAGACCCAGTACTTC. The encoded protein is CASSLGQTQYF.

V usage is TRBV27 and J usage is TRBJ2-7, with a possible D match to TRBD2 (7 bases). This CDR3 has 12 residues. V lost 8 bases and J lost 6, with 14 bases in between. The germline gives CDR1 MNHEY, CDR2 SMNVEV (reference sequence). The CDR3 loop is CASGGAPSEQYF. The CDR3 DNA reads as TGTGCCAGCGGGGGGGCTCCCTCCGAGCAGTACTTC.

In the case of this clone: Other DNA sequences within the sample encode an identical CDR3. The chain employs TRBV5-1 and TRBJ2-5; D is uncertain. CDR1 is SGHRS, CDR2 YFSETQ, per germline. The CDR3 is 15 residues long. V lost 0 bases and J 2 bases, leaving 11 bases between the germline ends. The CDR3 loop is CASSLGGSSQETQYF. The CDR3 nucleotides are TGCGCCAGCAGCTTGGGTGGCAGTTCACAAGAGACCCAGTACTTC. The complete variable domain, with remaining parts taken from reference TRBV5-1 and TRBJ2-5, reads KAGVTQTPRYLIKTRGQQVTLSCSPISGHRSVSWYQQTPGQGLQFLFEYFSETQRNKGNFPGRFSGRQFSNSRSEMNVSTLELGDSALYLCASSLGGSSQETQYFGPGTRLLVL.

This clone appeared a single time. The chain has TRBV6-5 and TRBJ2-7; D ambiguous. This CDR3 region has 12 residues. Germline CDR1 MNHEY, CDR2 SVGAGI. Trimming shortened V by 6 bases and J by 4 bases, and 10 bases separated the two germline ends. This chain's CDR3 is CASSQAPYEQYF. CDR3 sequence (DNA): TGTGCCAGCAGCCAAGCTCCGTACGAGCAGTACTTC.

This clone was recorded a few times. The chain uses TRBV7-8 and TRBJ1-5, with D possibly being TRBD1 (6 bases). V was clipped by 5 bases and J by 4 bases, with 12 bases between them. This CDR3 region has 14 residues. The germline V gene encodes CDR1 SGHVS and CDR2 FQNEAQ. In DNA, the CDR3 is TGTGCCAGCAGCACTCAGGGGACAAATCAGCCCCAGCATTTT. Residues: CASSTQGTNQPQHF. The whole variable domain, filled in from reference TRBV7-8 and TRBJ1-5, reads GAGVSQSPRYKVAKRGQDVALRCDPISGHVSLFWYQQALGQGPEFLTYFQNEAQLDKSGLPSDRFFAERPEGSVSTLKIQRTQQEDSAVYLCASSTQGTNQPQHFGDGTRLSIL.

This clone was counted a few times. The chain has TRBV9 and TRBJ1-3, with D tentatively TRBD1 (5 bases). CDR1 SGDLS and CDR2 YYNGEE come from the germline V gene. The CDR3 spans 16 residues. V was trimmed by 3 bases and J by 0 bases, leaving 13 bases between them. CDR3 amino acids: CASSAMNRNSGNTIYF. The CDR3 nucleotides are TGTGCCAGCAGCGCCATGAACAGGAACTCTGGAAACACCATATATTTT.

This clone showed up just a few times. The chain joins TRBV4-3 to TRBJ1-2; tentatively, D is TRBD1 (6 bases). Deletions cut 4 bases from V and 4 bases from J, with 22 bases between. Germline CDR1 LGHNA, CDR2 YSLEER. This CDR3 is built from 17 residues. Written as DNA, the CDR3 is TGCGCCAGCAGCCGGAGCTTACAGGGTGGGTTTGTCTATGGCTACACCTTC. It encodes CASSRSLQGGFVYGYTF.

Remarks on this clone: The same CDR3 arises from other DNA sequences in this sample as well. The rearrangement joins TRBV5-4 to TRBJ2-5; tentative D call: TRBD1 (6 bases). The germline V gene has CDR1 SGHNT and CDR2 YYREEE (reference sequence). The CDR3 loop spans 14 amino acids. Trimming shortened V by 0 bases and J by 2 bases, and 8 bases separated the two germline ends. CDR3 sequence: CASSLGQGQETQYF. Written as DNA, the CDR3 is TGTGCCAGCAGCTTGGGCCAGGGGCAAGAGACCCAGTACTTC. The variable domain in full, with the rest retrieved from reference TRBV5-4 and TRBJ2-5, is ETGVTQSPTHLIKTRGQQVTLRCSSQSGHNTVSWYQQALGQGPQFIFQYYREEENGRGNFPPRFSGLQFPNYSSELNVNALELDDSALYLCASSLGQGQETQYFGPGTRLLVL.

This clone was counted a few times. This chain joins TRBV7-9 and TRBJ1-6; the D is unclear. V was shortened by 7 bases and J by 10 bases, with 14 bases between the two germline ends. There are 13 residues in the CDR3. Germline CDR1 and CDR2: SEHNR and FQNEAQ (reference sequence). This CDR3 is CASMPGGRSPLHF. The CDR3 DNA follows: TGTGCCAGCATGCCCGGCGGTCGGTCACCCCTCCACTTT.

J is TRBJ2-7 and V is TRBV7-2; TRBD2 agrees at 11 bases. CDR3 length equals 13 residues. V was clipped by 10 bases and J by 5 bases; unmatched bases: 7. Germline V gene lookup returns CDR1 SGHTA and CDR2 FQGNSA. The CDR3 reads CATRTSGRNEQYF. The CDR3 nucleotides read TGTGCCACCAGGACTAGCGGGCGTAACGAGCAGTACTTC.

The chain recombines TRBV5-1 with TRBJ2-2; TRBD2 matches at 7 bases. J gave up 4 bases and V 6 bases, and 12 bases lay outside the gene matches. The CDR3 spans 16 residues. Per germline, CDR1 SGHRS and CDR2 YFSETQ. CDR3 loop: CASTPSGLAATGELFF. For the CDR3, the DNA is TGCGCCAGCACCCCAAGCGGGCTAGCGGCCACCGGGGAGCTGTTTTTT.

This clone has a handful of counts. The J gene is TRBJ2-2, the V gene TRBV30; perhaps TRBD1 as D (6 bases). The CDR3 sequence is 13 residues long. The V and J ends lost 1 base and 8 bases respectively, with 11 bases between them. The germline CDR1 and CDR2 sequences are GTSNPN and SVGIG (reference sequence). Here the CDR3 DNA reads TGTGCCTGGAGTGCAGACAGGTGGGGGGAGCTGTTTTTT. Its protein is CAWSADRWGELFF.

The rearrangement uses TRBV7-2 and TRBJ2-4; 8 nucleotides align to TRBD2. V was clipped by 4 bases and J by 2 bases; unmatched bases: 10. Germline V gene lookup returns CDR1 SGHTA and CDR2 FQGNSA. The length of the CDR3 is 17 residues. CDR3 in amino acids: CASSSSASGYSKNIQYF. As DNA, the CDR3 is TGTGCCAGCAGCTCCTCCGCTAGCGGGTATTCCAAAAACATTCAGTACTTC.

This clone was detected a few times. This sequence joins TRBV14 and TRBJ2-5, with a tentative D call TRBD2 (6 bases). The CDR3 loop spans 15 amino acids. The ends were cut back, 2 bases at V and 4 bases at J, with 14 bases in the middle. The V gene's germline CDR1 is SGHDN and CDR2 FVKESK. In DNA form, the CDR3 reads TGTGCCAGCAGCCAAACCCCGACTAGGGGAGAGACCCAGTACTTC. Residues: CASSQTPTRGETQYF.

This chain links TRBV7-2 with TRBJ1-2; D remains ambiguous. Germline-derived CDR1 and CDR2 are SGHTA and FQGNSA. V was cut by 2 bases and J by 8 bases, with 6 bases left in between. The CDR3 consists of 11 residues. The CDR3 sequence: CASSLSVGYTF. As DNA, the CDR3 is TGTGCCAGCAGCTTAAGCGTGGGCTACACCTTC.

This clone has a handful of counts. The chain uses TRBV7-9 and TRBJ1-4, with D possibly TRBD1 on 5 matching bases. CDR1 and CDR2 (germline): SEHNR, FQNEAQ (reference sequence). This CDR3 is built from 15 residues. V was trimmed by 0 bases and J by 8 bases, leaving 13 bases between them. CDR3 residues: CASSLAPREGEKLFF. Written as DNA, the CDR3 is TGTGCCAGCAGCTTAGCGCCCAGGGAAGGCGAAAAACTGTTTTTT.